The clone carrying this TCR beta chain was counted between two and nine times. This CDR3 is built from 16 residues. Trimming took off 2 bases at V and 4 bases at J, with 17 bases between the two ends. CDR1 and CDR2 from the germline V gene are MDHEN and SYDVKM. Libraries were prepared by immunoSEQ multiplex PCR; TCRdb keeps only in-frame clonotypes and omits some of them. The data show hundreds of thousands of clones, around four fifths seen once. The sample originates from a study of blood T cell repertoires in COVID-19. The TCR originated in a woman aged 45-65 years with acute or convalescent COVID-19. The chain links TRBV28 to TRBJ1-2; D ambiguous. Sequencing was performed on peripheral blood. The DNA of the CDR3 is TGTGCCAGCAGTTTAGTTCGAGTGGGTCGGGGCTATGGCTACACCTTC. It translates to CASSLVRVGRGYGYTF.